One and the same sample provided the 24 T cell receptor beta chains below, sequenced in a study of cytomegalovirus exposure and HLA in healthy donors. PCR involved 60 Vbeta and 13 Jbeta primers. Data came from immunoSEQ multiplex PCR; TCRdb stores just in-frame clones and leaves some out. The sample carries some 130,000 clones, around three quarters recorded once. Sequenced input: PBMCs. These receptors were obtained from a woman aged 45-60 years in good health and CMV-seronegative.

V and J are TRBV5-4 and TRBJ1-1, with a weak D call TRBD1 (5 bases). The CDR3 is 13 residues long. V was pared by 4 bases and J by 5 bases, with 12 bases between. CDR1 is SGHNT and CDR2 is YYREEE in the germline V gene (reference sequence). CDR3: CASSPQGWTEAFF. CDR3 nucleotides: TGTGCCAGCAGCCCGCAGGGTTGGACTGAAGCTTTCTTT.

The gene calls are TRBV28 and TRBJ2-3; 12 nucleotides align to TRBD2. V lost 5 bases, J lost 2 bases, and 11 bases stayed unmatched. Looked up from germline, CDR1 is MDHEN and CDR2 is SYDVKM. The CDR3 length is 18 residues. The CDR3 region is CASSQLRLAGVVTDTQYF. In nucleotides, the CDR3 is TGTGCCAGCAGTCAACTACGACTAGCGGGAGTAGTCACAGATACGCAGTATTTT.

This chain joins TRBV9 and TRBJ2-2; D is perhaps TRBD2 (7 bases). This CDR3 has 17 residues. Germline values: CDR1 SGDLS, CDR2 YYNGEE. The ends were cut back, 4 bases at V and 0 bases at J, with 16 bases in the middle. The CDR3 protein is CASSPRGGVPNTGELFF. CDR3 bases: TGTGCCAGCAGCCCCAGAGGGGGGGTCCCGAACACCGGGGAGCTGTTTTTT.

This clone was observed a few times. The rearrangement joins TRBV19 to TRBJ1-1, with TRBD1 identical over 9 bases. With V trimmed by 4 bases and J by 5 bases, 11 bases remained unmatched. The CDR3 contains 16 residues. CDR1 and CDR2 from the germline V gene are LNHDA and SQIVND (reference sequence). The CDR3 DNA is TGTGCCAGTAGTACCGATAACAGGGGGCAGGGGACTGAAGCTTTCTTT. Its protein is CASSTDNRGQGTEAFF.

This chain links TRBV14 with TRBJ2-1; possibly TRBD2 for D (5 bases). V gave up 1 base and J gave up 9 bases, with 16 bases separating them. Germline CDR1 and CDR2: SGHDN and FVKESK. This CDR3 is built from 15 residues. CDR3 nucleotides: TGTGCCAGCAGCCAAGCCGGCCTCGGGGTTGGTGAGCAGTTCTTC. It is translated as CASSQAGLGVGEQFF.

The genes are TRBV28 and TRBJ1-1; D might be TRBD1 (5 bases). The ends were cut back, 6 bases at V and 3 bases at J, with 8 bases in the middle. Germline-derived CDR1 and CDR2 are MDHEN and SYDVKM. CDR3 length: 12 amino acids. As DNA, the CDR3 is TGTGCCAGCAGGGGGGGGTACACTGAAGCTTTCTTT. It codes for CASRGGYTEAFF.

This clone was recorded once. The chain recombines TRBV5-1 with TRBJ1-4; TRBD1 might be the D (6 bases). The CDR3 has 14 amino acids. Trimming cost V 0 bases and J 12 bases, with 15 bases left between them. Germline CDR1 is SGHRS and CDR2 is YFSETQ. The CDR3 loop is CASSLEGQSRELFF. CDR3 nucleotides: TGCGCCAGCAGCTTGGAAGGACAGAGCCGCGAACTGTTTTTT.

This clone has only one observation. This rearrangement joins TRBV5-4 to TRBJ2-3; TRBD2 aligns across 8 bases. The CDR3 covers 16 residues. J was trimmed by 4 bases and V by 0 bases; bases with no gene match: 7. Germline lookup yields CDR1 SGHNT and CDR2 YYREEE (reference sequence). The CDR3 DNA reads TGTGCCAGCAGCTTGGTTAGCGGGAAGGGCCCAGATACGCAGTATTTT. It is translated as CASSLVSGKGPDTQYF.

The V call is TRBV27, the J call TRBJ1-5; D possibly corresponds to TRBD1 (5 bases). Germline V gene lookup returns CDR1 MNHEY and CDR2 SMNVEV (reference sequence). V was cut by 6 bases and J by 1 base, with 13 bases left in between. This CDR3 region has 15 residues. CDR3 residues: CASSPPGESNQPQHF. CDR3 DNA sequence: TGTGCCAGCAGCCCCCCGGGGGAAAGCAATCAGCCCCAGCATTTT.

This clone was detected only once. The chain links TRBV10-3 to TRBJ1-5; weak D call: TRBD1 (5 bases). Trimming cost V 4 bases and J 0 bases, with 13 bases left between them. The germline gives CDR1 ENHRY, CDR2 SYGVKD. The CDR3 length is 16 residues. CDR3 in DNA: TGTGCCATCAGTGGGGACTTGGGGGTTAGCAATCAGCCCCAGCATTTT. This translates into CAISGDLGVSNQPQHF.

The chain combines TRBV19 with TRBJ1-5; TRBD1 might be the D (5 bases). CDR1 is LNHDA and CDR2 is SQIVND in the germline V gene (reference sequence). This CDR3 contains 16 residues. The V end lost 5 bases, the J end lost 3 bases, and 17 bases lay between the germline ends. The CDR3 region has the DNA TGTGCCAGTAGTCCCGTGGTTATACAGGACAATCAGCCCCAGCATTTT. Amino acids: CASSPVVIQDNQPQHF.

The V gene is TRBV6-6, the J gene TRBJ1-5; the match to TRBD1 covers 7 bases. This CDR3 is 16 amino acids long. Germline V gene data show CDR1 as MNHNY and CDR2 as SVGAGI (reference sequence). V gave up 6 bases and J gave up 0 bases; unmatched junction bases: 8. CDR3 coding DNA: TGTGCCAGCAGCCGCGGGACAGCCTATAGCAATCAGCCCCAGCATTTT. Its protein is CASSRGTAYSNQPQHF.

This chain links TRBV29-1 with TRBJ2-1; 7 bases fit TRBD1. CDR3 size: 14 residues. The J segment lost 4 bases and the V segment lost 3 bases, leaving 6 bases of the junction unmatched. Germline V CDR1 and CDR2: SQVTM, ANQGSEA. The CDR3 DNA sequence: TGCAGCGTTGAGTACAGGGGTAGGTACAATGAGCAGTTCTTC. Encoded protein: CSVEYRGRYNEQFF.

This clone showed up just once. The chain has TRBV5-4 and TRBJ2-1, with TRBD2 matching 7 bases. V dropped 4 bases and J dropped 8; count of bases not matched to a gene: 9. Germline lookup yields CDR1 SGHNT and CDR2 YYREEE (reference sequence). The CDR3 sequence is 14 residues long. The CDR3 nucleotides read TGTGCCAGCAGCCCCGGGAGGAGGCTTGATGAGCAGTTCTTC. Protein: CASSPGRRLDEQFF.

The genes are TRBV19 and TRBJ1-5; no reliable D call. The V gene's germline CDR1 is LNHDA and CDR2 SQIVND (reference sequence). The V end lost 5 bases, the J end lost 4 bases, and 9 bases lay between the germline ends. This CDR3 has 13 amino acids. The CDR3 reads CASSGRGNQPQHF. Written as DNA, the CDR3 is TGTGCCAGTAGTGGGAGAGGGAATCAGCCCCAGCATTTT.

The chain combines TRBV5-1 with TRBJ1-1; D uncertain. Trimming shortened V by 0 bases and J by 1 base, and 10 bases separated the two germline ends. This CDR3 has 15 amino acids. CDR1 SGHRS and CDR2 YFSETQ come from the germline V gene. The CDR3 bases are TGCGCCAGCAGCTTGGAGGAGGGTGGGAACACTGAAGCTTTCTTT. Translated, it gives CASSLEEGGNTEAFF.

V gene TRBV12-5 combines with J gene TRBJ2-5, with TRBD2 identical over 15 bases. J gave up 5 bases and V 2 bases, and 15 bases lay outside the gene matches. The germline CDR1 and CDR2 sequences are LGHNT and FRNRAP. CDR3 length: 20 amino acids. CDR3 bases: TGTGCTAGTGGTTTGCCCTCAGGGACTAGCGGGAGGATTGTATCGGAGACCCAGTACTTC. Translating gives CASGLPSGTSGRIVSETQYF.

V usage is TRBV19 and J usage is TRBJ1-1; 7 bases map to TRBD1. The length of the CDR3 is 15 residues. The V gene end was trimmed by 5 bases and the J gene end by 10 bases; junction bases not matched to a gene: 16. CDR1 is LNHDA, CDR2 SQIVND, per germline (reference sequence). The CDR3 loop reads CASSPKGPTTGRAFF. The CDR3 bases are TGTGCCAGTAGTCCCAAGGGCCCCACGACAGGGAGAGCTTTCTTT.

The gene calls are TRBV30 and TRBJ1-4; D might be TRBD1 (6 bases). The CDR3 extends over 15 amino acids. Trimming stripped 0 bases from V and 8 bases from J, with 16 bases between. The germline CDR1 and CDR2 sequences are GTSNPN and SVGIG (reference sequence). The CDR3, as DNA: TGTGCCTGGAGTGTACTAGGTCAGGGGAGAGAAAAACTGTTTTTT. Its protein is CAWSVLGQGREKLFF.

This chain connects TRBV2 to TRBJ2-5; 12 bases are a match to TRBD1. Germline CDR1 is SNHLY and CDR2 is FYNNEI. V lost 5 bases and J lost 5; bases outside the gene matches: 3. This CDR3 region has 14 residues. CDR3 loop: CASSPGTGGETQYF. As DNA, the CDR3 is TGTGCCAGCAGTCCCGGGACAGGGGGCGAGACCCAGTACTTC.

This clone has just a few counts. Sequence at one end of the junction differs from germline and may be a read error. CDR3 in amino acids: CSSRLINTEAFF. The CDR3, as DNA: TGTTCCAGCAGACTGATCAACACTGAAGCTTTCTTT. The V and J genes are TRBV7-9 and TRBJ1-1, with D unclear. Germline V gene sequence: CDR1 SEHNR, CDR2 FQNEAQ (reference sequence). The CDR3 consists of 12 residues.

The chain is built from TRBV7-2 and TRBJ2-5, with 7 bases lining up with TRBD1. V trimming: 5 bases; J trimming: 5 bases; junction bases outside the gene matches: 8. Germline V gene data show CDR1 as SGHTA and CDR2 as FQGNSA. The CDR3 runs to 14 residues. CDR3 in DNA: TGTGCCAGCAGCATGACAGGGTTCGGCGAGACCCAGTACTTC. This sequence encodes CASSMTGFGETQYF.

V gene TRBV27 combines with J gene TRBJ1-4; perhaps TRBD1 as D (5 bases). The CDR3 extends over 14 amino acids. Trimming took 3 bases from V and 8 from J, leaving 13 bases between them. The V gene's germline CDR1 is MNHEY and CDR2 SMNVEV (reference sequence). The DNA for the CDR3 is TGTGCCAGCAGTTTCGGGGGGATTAGAGAAAAACTGTTTTTT. Translated, it gives CASSFGGIREKLFF.

The chain joins TRBV5-1 to TRBJ2-7, with 8 bases aligning to TRBD1. V lost 4 bases to trimming and J lost 1 base; unmatched junction nucleotides: 4. The CDR3 spans 14 residues. In germline, CDR1 is SGHRS, CDR2 YFSETQ. The CDR3 bases are TGCGCCAGCAGCAGAGACAGGGGTTCCTACGAGCAGTACGTC. This codes for CASSRDRGSYEQYV.